The rows below give T cell receptor beta chains drawn from one sample of a study of T cell changes during pregnancy in multiple sclerosis. Libraries were prepared by immunoSEQ multiplex PCR; TCRdb keeps only in-frame clonotypes and omits some of them. The repertoire consists of about 34,000 clones, with about 90% occurring once and the leading ten covering 3.5%. The source was CD8+ T cells from peripheral blood mononuclear cells, collected in the third trimester of pregnancy. These receptors were taken from a female donor with multiple sclerosis, enrolled in a pregnancy study. Each CDR3 is given with its conserved first and last residue. Fields, in order: clone size, J gene, D gene, V gene, CDR3 DNA, CDR3 protein. D genes are given only for firm matches. The size field is filled for only some rows; it gives once, few, many or a size class.

abundance: -; j_gene: TRBJ1-1; d_gene: -; v_gene: TRBV6-5; CDR3nt: TGTGCCAGCAGTTATGGTCCGGGGACTGAAGCTTTCTTT; CDR3aa: CASSYGPGTEAFF
abundance: -; j_gene: TRBJ1-4; d_gene: -; v_gene: TRBV7-6; CDR3nt: TGTGCCAGCAGCCTCACCAGGGGATTTAATGAAAAACTGTTTTTT; CDR3aa: CASSLTRGFNEKLFF
abundance: -; j_gene: TRBJ1-1; d_gene: -; v_gene: TRBV10-3; CDR3nt: TGTGCCATCAGTGACGGCACTGAAGCTTTCTTT; CDR3aa: CAISDGTEAFF
abundance: -; j_gene: TRBJ1-4; d_gene: -; v_gene: TRBV6-6; CDR3nt: TGTGCCAGCAGTCCAACTGCAACTAATGAAAAACTGTTTTTT; CDR3aa: CASSPTATNEKLFF
abundance: -; j_gene: TRBJ1-3; d_gene: TRBD1; v_gene: TRBV7-9; CDR3nt: TGTGCCAGCAGCCCCGGGGGACAGTACTCTGGAAACACCATATATTTT; CDR3aa: CASSPGGQYSGNTIYF
abundance: once; j_gene: TRBJ2-7; d_gene: -; v_gene: TRBV11-2; CDR3nt: TGTGCCAGCAGCAGCTTCCCCAGGGAGCAGTACTTC; CDR3aa: CASSSFPREQYF
abundance: -; j_gene: TRBJ2-7; d_gene: TRBD2; v_gene: TRBV9; CDR3nt: TGTGCCAGCAGCGTAGGTGCGGGGGGGTCCTACGAGCAGTACTTC; CDR3aa: CASSVGAGGSYEQYF
abundance: -; j_gene: TRBJ1-3; d_gene: -; v_gene: TRBV29-1; CDR3nt: TGCAGCGTGCTCGGGGACTCTGGAAACATGATATATTTT; CDR3aa: CSVLGDSGNMIYF
abundance: -; j_gene: TRBJ1-2; d_gene: -; v_gene: TRBV15; CDR3nt: TGTGCCACCAGCAGAGATATCGGGACTCACTATGGCTACACCTTC; CDR3aa: CATSRDIGTHYGYTF
abundance: -; j_gene: TRBJ1-2; d_gene: -; v_gene: TRBV4-1; CDR3nt: TGCGCCAGCAGCCCGGCCCACTACGGCGGCTACACCTTC; CDR3aa: CASSPAHYGGYTF
abundance: few; j_gene: TRBJ1-3; d_gene: -; v_gene: TRBV9; CDR3nt: TGTGCCAGTAATTCTGGAAACACCATATATTTT; CDR3aa: CASNSGNTIYF
abundance: -; j_gene: TRBJ1-5; d_gene: -; v_gene: TRBV4-3; CDR3nt: TGCGCCAGCAGCCAGGTCGGGGAATCGGCCCAGCATTTT; CDR3aa: CASSQVGESAQHF
abundance: -; j_gene: TRBJ2-3; d_gene: -; v_gene: TRBV6-4; CDR3nt: TGTGCCAGCAGCCCCGGGGGGCTAGGCAATCAGTATTTT; CDR3aa: CASSPGGLGNQYF
abundance: -; j_gene: TRBJ1-1; d_gene: TRBD1; v_gene: TRBV27; CDR3nt: TGTGCCAGCAGTTCAGGGACAGGAGGTCCGAACACTGAAGCTTTCTTT; CDR3aa: CASSSGTGGPNTEAFF
abundance: -; j_gene: TRBJ1-1; d_gene: -; v_gene: TRBV5-1; CDR3nt: TGCGCCAGCAGCTTGGGATGGGCAGGAAGCCCTGAAGCTTTCTTT; CDR3aa: CASSLGWAGSPEAFF
abundance: -; j_gene: TRBJ2-7; d_gene: TRBD1; v_gene: TRBV9; CDR3nt: TGTGCCAGCAGCCCTTCTTTCCAGGGGGCCTACGAGCAGTACTTC; CDR3aa: CASSPSFQGAYEQYF
abundance: -; j_gene: TRBJ1-2; d_gene: -; v_gene: TRBV5-4; CDR3nt: TGTGCCAGCAGCTTGCTAGCTCACTATGGCTACACCTTC; CDR3aa: CASSLLAHYGYTF
abundance: -; j_gene: TRBJ2-1; d_gene: TRBD1; v_gene: TRBV7-2; CDR3nt: TGTGCCAGCAGCTTCACAGGGGGGCAGTTCTTC; CDR3aa: CASSFTGGQFF
abundance: -; j_gene: TRBJ1-1; d_gene: TRBD1; v_gene: TRBV10-3; CDR3nt: TGTGCCATCAGTGAGTCCGACAGGGGTTGGGAAGCTTTCTTT; CDR3aa: CAISESDRGWEAFF
abundance: -; j_gene: TRBJ1-4; d_gene: TRBD1; v_gene: TRBV5-6; CDR3nt: TGTGCCAGCAGCTTCGGGACAGGGCTTTCGGAAAAACTGTTTTTT; CDR3aa: CASSFGTGLSEKLFF
abundance: once; j_gene: TRBJ2-7; d_gene: TRBD2; v_gene: TRBV14; CDR3nt: TGTGCCAGCAGCCAAGACGGGGGGGCAGGGACCTACGAGCAGTACTTC; CDR3aa: CASSQDGGAGTYEQYF
abundance: -; j_gene: TRBJ2-5; d_gene: -; v_gene: TRBV7-9; CDR3nt: TGTGCCAGCAGCCGTTCCCAAGAGACCCAGTACTTC; CDR3aa: CASSRSQETQYF
abundance: -; j_gene: TRBJ2-7; d_gene: -; v_gene: TRBV7-9; CDR3nt: TGTGCCAGCAGCCTCACCACAGGGCTGCCCTACGAGCAGTACTTC; CDR3aa: CASSLTTGLPYEQYF
abundance: -; j_gene: TRBJ2-7; d_gene: -; v_gene: TRBV2; CDR3nt: TGTGCCAGCAGTCCAAATCGAATGCCCAGCTCCTACGAGCAGTACTTC; CDR3aa: CASSPNRMPSSYEQYF
abundance: -; j_gene: TRBJ1-4; d_gene: -; v_gene: TRBV4-1; CDR3nt: TGCGCCAGCAGCCAAGCGGTTCAGGGGATCGAAAAACTGTTTTTT; CDR3aa: CASSQAVQGIEKLFF
abundance: -; j_gene: TRBJ1-1; d_gene: TRBD1; v_gene: TRBV11-1; CDR3nt: TGTGCCAGCAGCTTAATCGGTCAGGGGGGTCCCCAGATGAACACTGAAGCTTTCTTT; CDR3aa: CASSLIGQGGPQMNTEAFF
abundance: -; j_gene: TRBJ1-2; d_gene: TRBD1; v_gene: TRBV19; CDR3nt: TGTGCCAGTAGTATAGATCTCGCTGGGACAGCAACCCTCTATGGCTACACCTTC; CDR3aa: CASSIDLAGTATLYGYTF
abundance: -; j_gene: TRBJ2-3; d_gene: TRBD1; v_gene: TRBV29-1; CDR3nt: TGCAGCGTTACCTGGGACAGGGGGCCGACAGATACGCAGTATTTT; CDR3aa: CSVTWDRGPTDTQYF
abundance: -; j_gene: TRBJ2-7; d_gene: -; v_gene: TRBV21-1; CDR3nt: TGTGCCAGCAGCAACCGCAGGGTCCACGAGCAGTACTTC; CDR3aa: CASSNRRVHEQYF
abundance: medium-sized; j_gene: TRBJ2-6; d_gene: -; v_gene: TRBV4-3; CDR3nt: TGCGCCAGCAGCCAAGATGACAGCTCTGGGGCCAACGTCCTGACTTTC; CDR3aa: CASSQDDSSGANVLTF
abundance: -; j_gene: TRBJ2-7; d_gene: -; v_gene: TRBV4-3; CDR3nt: TGCGCCAGCAGCGTAGCGGTCCAGGGACCGTACGAGCAGTACTTC; CDR3aa: CASSVAVQGPYEQYF
abundance: few; j_gene: TRBJ2-5; d_gene: -; v_gene: TRBV6-5; CDR3nt: TGTGCCAGCAGTTACTCTACACCGGGAGAGACCCAGTACTTC; CDR3aa: CASSYSTPGETQYF
abundance: -; j_gene: TRBJ2-1; d_gene: -; v_gene: TRBV19; CDR3nt: TGTGCCAGCAGGGACACCCGCACCTATTACAATGAGCAGTTCTTC; CDR3aa: CASRDTRTYYNEQFF
abundance: once; j_gene: TRBJ1-5; d_gene: TRBD1; v_gene: TRBV5-5; CDR3nt: TGTGCCAGCAGCTTGACAGGGGGTTTCAATCAGCCCCAGCATTTT; CDR3aa: CASSLTGGFNQPQHF
abundance: -; j_gene: TRBJ2-7; d_gene: -; v_gene: TRBV27; CDR3nt: TGTGCCAGCAGTTTAACCCGGGAACAGAGCTCCTACGAGCAGTACTTC; CDR3aa: CASSLTREQSSYEQYF
abundance: few; j_gene: TRBJ1-1; d_gene: TRBD1; v_gene: TRBV27; CDR3nt: TGTGCCAGCAGTTTGACAGGGGCGAACACTGAAGCTTTCTTT; CDR3aa: CASSLTGANTEAFF
abundance: -; j_gene: TRBJ1-1; d_gene: -; v_gene: TRBV25-1; CDR3nt: TGTGCCAGCAGTCGAGGGAACACTGAAGCTTTCTTT; CDR3aa: CASSRGNTEAFF
abundance: -; j_gene: TRBJ2-7; d_gene: TRBD1; v_gene: TRBV5-5; CDR3nt: TGTGCCAGCAGTTCATCCCGGGACAGGTGGACCTACGAGCAGTACTTC; CDR3aa: CASSSSRDRWTYEQYF
abundance: -; j_gene: TRBJ2-7; d_gene: -; v_gene: TRBV27; CDR3nt: TGTGCCAGCAGTTCCCAGGTCGGCTACGAGCAGTACTTC; CDR3aa: CASSSQVGYEQYF
abundance: once; j_gene: TRBJ2-7; d_gene: TRBD1; v_gene: TRBV13; CDR3nt: TGTGCCAGCAGCTTAAACCGGGACAGGGTCACCTACGAGCAGTACTTC; CDR3aa: CASSLNRDRVTYEQYF
abundance: -; j_gene: TRBJ1-1; d_gene: TRBD1; v_gene: TRBV5-6; CDR3nt: TGTGCCAGCAGCTTGGAAGGACAGGGGGACACTGAAGCTTTCTTT; CDR3aa: CASSLEGQGDTEAFF